Presented here are 9 T cell receptor beta chains from one specimen sequenced in a study of OX40 agonist ivuxolimab in advanced cancers. Using immunoSEQ multiplex PCR, the repertoire was profiled, and TCRdb retains in-frame clones only, with some absent. The table lists some 90,000 clones, approximately 91% of them singletons. The starting material was CD4+ or CD8+ T cells sorted from blood, obtained in a trial of the OX40 agonist ivuxolimab. These receptors were obtained from an adult with an advanced solid tumor such as melanoma, head and neck, liver or kidney cancer.

The J gene is TRBJ2-7, the V gene TRBV6-6; 13 bases agree with TRBD2. With 7 bases clipped from V and 2 bases from J, the junction kept 5 bases outside the gene matches. The CDR3 is 15 amino acids. Germline CDR1 is MNHNY and CDR2 is SVGAGI (reference sequence). CDR3 nucleotide sequence: TGTGCCAGCACCCGACTAGCGGGAGGTGCCTACGAGCAGTACTTC. This encodes CASTRLAGGAYEQYF.

V and J are TRBV28 and TRBJ2-7, with no clear D. Germline CDR1 MDHEN, CDR2 SYDVKM. V was shortened by 5 bases and J by 0 bases, with 14 bases between the two germline ends. The CDR3 loop spans 15 amino acids. The CDR3 reads CASSPSGPLSYEQYF. CDR3 nucleotide sequence: TGTGCCAGCAGTCCCTCGGGTCCACTCTCCTACGAGCAGTACTTC.

J is TRBJ1-4 and V is TRBV5-4; tentatively, D is TRBD1 (6 bases). The V end lost 2 bases, the J end lost 0 bases, and 11 bases lay between the germline ends. The CDR3 spans 16 residues. The germline V gene has CDR1 SGHNT and CDR2 YYREEE (reference sequence). DNA for the CDR3: TGTGCCAGCAGCTTTGGACAGAGCACAACTAATGAAAAACTGTTTTTT. Encoded protein: CASSFGQSTTNEKLFF.

CDR3 in DNA: TGTGCCAGCAGCTTAGGACTAGCGGAGACCCAGTACTTC. Its translation is CASSLGLAETQYF. The rearrangement uses TRBV7-9 and TRBJ2-5, with 8 bases that match TRBD2. The CDR3 consists of 13 residues. Germline loops: CDR1 SEHNR, CDR2 FQNEAQ (reference sequence). Trimming cost V 1 base and J 5 bases; bases outside gene matches: 0. The full variable domain, in which reference TRBV7-9 and TRBJ2-5 provide the parts outside the CDR3, is DTGVSQNPRHKITKRGQNVTFRCDPISEHNRLYWYRQTLGQGPEFLTYFQNEAQLEKSRLLSDRFSAERPKGSFSTLEIQRTEQGDSAMYLCASSLGLAETQYFGPGTRLLVL.

This clone was picked up one time. The chain employs TRBV7-9 and TRBJ2-3; D gene unclear. This CDR3 is built from 14 residues. Trimming stripped 2 bases from V and 5 bases from J, with 11 bases between. Germline V gene lookup returns CDR1 SEHNR and CDR2 FQNEAQ (reference sequence). CDR3 sequence (DNA): TGTGCCAGCAGCTTATTAGAAGGTAGAGATACGCAGTATTTT. This encodes CASSLLEGRDTQYF. Using reference TRBV7-9 and TRBJ2-3 for the parts outside the CDR3, the full variable domain is DTGVSQNPRHKITKRGQNVTFRCDPISEHNRLYWYRQTLGQGPEFLTYFQNEAQLEKSRLLSDRFSAERPKGSFSTLEIQRTEQGDSAMYLCASSLLEGRDTQYFGPGTRLTVL.

The V gene is TRBV6-6, the J gene TRBJ2-3; D is perhaps TRBD2 (6 bases). The length of the CDR3 is 12 residues. V lost 7 bases and J lost 7, with 12 bases in between. CDR1 is MNHNY and CDR2 is SVGAGI in the germline V gene (reference sequence). The CDR3 region is CASTSRGNTQYF. In nucleotides, the CDR3 is TGTGCCAGCACCTCTCGGGGGAATACGCAGTATTTT.

This sequence joins TRBV10-3 and TRBJ2-7; TRBD1 matches at 10 bases. The CDR3 is 14 residues long. Per the germline V gene, CDR1 is ENHRY and CDR2 is SYGVKD. V was clipped by 6 bases and J by 4 bases; unmatched bases: 6. CDR3 amino acids: CAISQTGGRYEQYF. The CDR3 bases are TGTGCCATCAGCCAGACAGGGGGCCGATACGAGCAGTACTTC.

The J gene is TRBJ2-3, the V gene TRBV15; D may be TRBD2 (6 bases). V lost 3 bases to trimming and J lost 0 bases, with 13 bases between them. The CDR3 is 16 amino acids. The V gene's germline CDR1 is LNHNV and CDR2 YYDKDF (reference sequence). CDR3 nucleotide sequence: TGTGCCACCAGCAGTGGTCTAGCGTCTAGCACAGATACGCAGTATTTT. Protein sequence: CATSSGLASSTDTQYF.

The chain uses TRBV5-1 and TRBJ2-1; 12 bases match TRBD2. The CDR3 sequence is 15 residues long. Germline V gene sequence: CDR1 SGHRS, CDR2 YFSETQ. Trimming took 4 bases from V and 4 from J; bases not matched to a gene: 3. This CDR3 reads CASSRTSGVYNEQFF. As DNA, the CDR3 is TGCGCCAGCAGCAGGACTAGCGGGGTTTACAATGAGCAGTTCTTC.